This is a list of T cell receptor beta chains from one sample in a study of blood T cells in healthy people across ages. TCRdb called the 5' RACE reads again in MiXCR, with one record for every CDR3 protein. The sample includes approximately 780,000 distinct CDR3 sequences, around 24% of them seen just once. These records were also assigned to another study, of T cells of mothers and their children.

The source material was blood. These receptors were taken from a boy aged 5-17 years in good health. Each CDR3 is given with its conserved first and last residue. D genes are given only for firm matches. Some rows mark clone size as missing; the rest say once, few, many or name a class of expanded clone.

CASSPEGPGLQETQYF	TGTGCCAGCAGCCCAGAAGGACCCGGACTACAGGAGACCCAGTACTTC	.	TRBV9	TRBJ2-5	few
CASGFPGSSYNEQFF	TGTGCTAGTGGTTTCCCCGGCAGCTCCTACAATGAGCAGTTCTTC	.	TRBV12-5	TRBJ2-1	.
CASSDGRTSNEKLFF	TGTGCCAGCAGTGATGGACGCACAAGTAATGAAAAACTGTTTTTT	.	TRBV12-3/TRBV12-4	TRBJ1-4	once
CASSYGLGADTQYF	TGTGCCAGCAGTTACGGACTAGGCGCAGATACGCAGTATTTT	TRBD2	TRBV6-5	TRBJ2-3	.
CASSEPLPRDGYSPLHF	TGTGCCAGCAGTGAACCCCTTCCCCGGGACGGCTATTCACCCCTCCACTTT	.	TRBV25-1	TRBJ1-6	.
CASSGVGGLNTEAFF	TGCGCCAGCAGCGGGGTGGGGGGCTTGAACACTGAAGCTTTCTTT	.	TRBV5-1	TRBJ1-1	few
CASSQVKGTGGIDEQFF	TGCGCCAGCAGCCAGGTCAAGGGGACGGGGGGGATTGATGAGCAGTTCTTC	TRBD2	TRBV4-1	TRBJ2-1	.
CASSSSRVLAGSTDTQYF	TGTGCCAGCAGCTCCTCGAGAGTGCTAGCGGGAAGCACAGATACGCAGTATTTT	TRBD2	TRBV5-4	TRBJ2-3	few
CASSPRIHTQYF	TGTGCCAGCAGCCCCCGGATACATACGCAGTATTTT	.	TRBV7-9	TRBJ2-3	.
CSARGTGTTGELFF	TGCAGTGCTAGGGGGACAGGGACCACCGGGGAGCTGTTTTTT	TRBD1	TRBV20-1	TRBJ2-2	.
CASSRQTLGEKLFF	TGTGCCAGCTCACGACAGACCCTTGGGGAAAAACTGTTTTTT	.	TRBV18	TRBJ1-4	few
CASNGDRGYEDEETQYF	TGTGCCAGTAACGGGGACAGGGGATATGAGGACGAAGAGACCCAGTACTTC	TRBD1	TRBV14	TRBJ2-5	few
CASSHLPGRGGSNEKLFF	TGCGCCAGCAGCCACCTACCGGGACGGGGAGGGTCTAATGAAAAACTGTTTTTT	.	TRBV4-1	TRBJ1-4	few
CASSPRDSLNEKLFF	TGTGCCAGCAGTCCCAGGGACAGCCTAAATGAAAAACTGTTTTTT	TRBD1	TRBV12-3/TRBV12-4	TRBJ1-4	.
CASSLGTSGLGEQFF	TGTGCCAGCAGCTTAGGGACTAGCGGCCTTGGTGAGCAGTTCTTC	TRBD2	TRBV7-6	TRBJ2-1	.
CASSQDYWGSGANVLTF	TGCGCCAGCAGCCAAGATTATTGGGGTTCTGGGGCCAACGTCCTGACTTTC	.	TRBV4-3	TRBJ2-6	.
CASSLQADGYTF	TGCGCCAGCAGCTTGCAGGCGGATGGCTACACCTTC	.	TRBV5-1	TRBJ1-2	.
CASSLYAGGSYNEQFF	TGTGCCAGCAGCTTATACGCGGGGGGATCCTACAATGAGCAGTTCTTC	TRBD2	TRBV7-3	TRBJ2-1	.
CASSSTNQGGDIQYF	TGCGCCAGCAGCTCCACCAACCAGGGGGGGGACATTCAGTACTTC	.	TRBV5-1	TRBJ2-4	once
CASALQLNTEAFF	TGTGCTAGTGCCCTACAGTTGAACACTGAAGCTTTCTTT	.	TRBV12-5	TRBJ1-1	.
CASSQAFRGRNYEQYF	TGTGCCAGCAGCCAAGCCTTCAGGGGACGAAACTACGAGCAGTACTTC	.	TRBV3-1	TRBJ2-7	.
CASSLPGLAFETQYF	TGCGCCAGCAGCCTACCGGGACTAGCGTTTGAGACCCAGTACTTC	TRBD2	TRBV4-1	TRBJ2-5	few
CASSQDPGINYGYTF	TGCGCCAGCAGCCAAGATCCAGGGATAAACTATGGCTACACCTTC	.	TRBV4-1	TRBJ1-2	few
CASSYQRGTTSSYEQYF	TGTGCCAGCAGTTACCAGCGGGGGACCACTAGCTCCTACGAGCAGTACTTC	TRBD2	TRBV6-6	TRBJ2-7	.
CASRTTDRAGYTF	TGTGCCAGCAGAACCACTGACCGTGCTGGCTACACCTTC	.	TRBV12-3/TRBV12-4	TRBJ1-2	.
CSARVRRSLRETQYF	TGCAGTGCTAGAGTTCGGCGTTCCCTACGGGAGACCCAGTACTTC	.	TRBV20-1	TRBJ2-5	.
CASSKALQAYEQYF	TGTGCCAGCAGCAAAGCGCTTCAGGCCTACGAGCAGTACTTC	.	TRBV21-1	TRBJ2-7	few
CASSTGLLNEQFF	TGTGCCAGCAGCACGGGACTACTCAATGAGCAGTTCTTC	TRBD2	TRBV11-2	TRBJ2-1	.
CASSQEGGTEQYF	TGTGCCAGCAGCCAAGAAGGAGGGACCGAGCAGTACTTC	.	TRBV3-1	TRBJ2-7	.
CASSSRGGGEEETQYF	TGTGCCAGCAGCTCCCGCGGGGGCGGGGAAGAAGAGACCCAGTACTTC	.	TRBV7-9	TRBJ2-5	.
CASSAGQHQAFF	TGTGCCAGCAGTGCCGGACAGCACCAAGCTTTCTTT	.	TRBV28	TRBJ1-1	.
CASTSTAGNEKLFF	TGTGCCAGCACCTCGACAGCGGGGAATGAAAAACTGTTTTTT	.	TRBV6-5	TRBJ1-4	.